This TCR beta chain was profiled in a study of vaccination and CD4 T cells after COVID-19. Turning to the study itself: Median time from second vaccine dose to sampling was around 72 days (14 to 241). Whole-study findings and limits: Convalescent patients' vaccine-specific clones were spike mono-reactive in 304 of 307 cases.

With respect to this clonotype: The antigen is not known.

The Oncomine TCR Beta short-read assay was applied to DNA of cultured CD4+ T cells. TCRdb re-derived calls from the PCR reads in MiXCR, one entry per CDR3 protein. The sample comprises about 13,000 distinct CDR3 sequences, around 29% of which are singletons, and roughly 30% rests with the top ten. Treatment specified: roughly 10-day PBMC culture with coronavirus spike peptide pools or control peptides (ViraFEST assay). Antigen-specific T cell expansion with peptide pools preceded TCR sequencing in the ViraFEST approach. The authors replaced half the medium with fresh IL-2 medium on days 3 and 7. The V end lost 4 bases, the J end lost 0 bases, and 11 bases lay between the germline ends. Germline V gene data show CDR1 as LGHNA and CDR2 as YNFKEQ. The CDR3 sequence is 15 residues long.

The chain has TRBV4-2 and TRBJ2-3; perhaps TRBD2 as D (6 bases). The TCR originated in a human donor who received a COVID-19 vaccine. The source was CD4+ T cells from blood, cultured in vitro, collected before SARS-CoV-2 vaccination. The CDR3 region is CASSPDGTSTDTQYF. CDR3 DNA: TGTGCCAGCAGCCCCGACGGGACTAGCACAGATACGCAGTATTTT.